These T cell receptor beta chains were read from a single sample in a study of cytomegalovirus exposure and HLA in healthy donors. TCRdb's table, derived via immunoSEQ multiplex PCR, lists solely in-frame clones and lacks some. Of about 120,000 clones listed, roughly 80% were seen once; the top ten hold 2% to 3%. The sequenced sample was PBMCs. The receptors were sampled from a female donor in good health and CMV-seronegative. Both conserved end residues are trimmed from each CDR3. The D gene is left open where the match is weak. Some rows have no size entry. The others give once, few or many, or a class for an expanded clone.

size	D	V	J	CDR3
.	.	TRBV7-2	TRBJ2-5	ASSWMAGQETQY
.	TRBD2	TRBV4-2	TRBJ2-3	ASSQDKASGVDTQY
.	.	TRBV12-5	TRBJ2-7	ASGLSGNEQY
.	TRBD1	TRBV12-5	TRBJ1-2	ASGFGTGGYYGYT
.	TRBD2	TRBV7-3	TRBJ2-2	ASSVTSDGELF
.	.	TRBV2	TRBJ1-5	ASSESGGHNQPQH
once	TRBD1	TRBV6-1	TRBJ1-2	ASSADRGDGYT
.	.	TRBV11-2	TRBJ1-1	ASSLAAEGNTEAF
.	.	TRBV30	TRBJ2-7	AWNRGAEYEQY
.	.	TRBV18	TRBJ1-2	ASSPAMIEGRDGYT
.	TRBD2	TRBV27	TRBJ2-5	ASNLIAGSQETQY
.	TRBD1	TRBV5-4	TRBJ2-5	ASSSGQGETQY
few	.	TRBV5-1	TRBJ1-1	ASSLGSGNTEAF
.	TRBD2	TRBV29-1	TRBJ2-2	SVRTSGGPDDGELF
.	TRBD1	TRBV2	TRBJ1-5	ASSEAFFSGTGILGSNQPQH
few	.	TRBV4-3	TRBJ1-1	ASSQPDRNTEAF
few	TRBD1	TRBV2	TRBJ1-1	ASSKQGIGNTEAF
.	.	TRBV12-5	TRBJ1-2	ASGLVSPLYGYT
.	TRBD1	TRBV5-6	TRBJ1-2	ASSFGTGSFYGYT
.	TRBD1	TRBV7-9	TRBJ1-4	SSSSRTGSTNEKLF
.	.	TRBV19	TRBJ2-7	ASSVGQEKN
.	.	TRBV6-5	TRBJ1-2	ASSPTPNYGYT
.	TRBD1	TRBV4-3	TRBJ1-1	ASSHTGTVNTEAF
.	TRBD2	TRBV5-6	TRBJ2-7	ASSFQLAGGALGTYEQY
.	TRBD1	TRBV15	TRBJ2-6	ATSRDIPGQGSGANVLT
.	.	TRBV18	TRBJ1-4	ASSPRTGNNEKLF
.	.	TRBV19	TRBJ1-2	ASLHLQGWGGYT
once	TRBD1	TRBV30	TRBJ2-7	AWRRPGQGLYEQY
.	.	TRBV4-1	TRBJ2-5	ASSQDKKTQY
.	TRBD1	TRBV6-5	TRBJ1-2	ASSVTGEEYGYT
few	.	TRBV4-1	TRBJ1-5	ASSQVSPQGRQPQH
.	TRBD2	TRBV7-6	TRBJ2-3	ASSLASGVTDTQY
.	TRBD2	TRBV10-3	TRBJ2-7	AISGTSAAYEQY
.	.	TRBV11-2	TRBJ1-6	ASSLDTGKAALH
.	.	TRBV15	TRBJ2-3	ATSRAGDSDTQY
.	.	TRBV11-2	TRBJ2-7	ASSLDLSLEQY
.	.	TRBV15	TRBJ2-5	ATSITTNPGAQY
once	.	TRBV5-5	TRBJ1-2	ASTVTGGGGYT
.	TRBD2	TRBV7-7	TRBJ2-2	ASSSKLAGGTNTGELF
.	.	TRBV6-1	TRBJ2-2	ASSPGTNTGELF
.	TRBD1	TRBV6-5	TRBJ2-5	ASSSGQGSQETQY
.	.	TRBV15	TRBJ1-5	ATSNDTYSNQPQH
.	TRBD1	TRBV18	TRBJ1-6	ASSRQGPNSPLH